The source of this T cell receptor beta chain is a study of blood T cell repertoires in COVID-19. In this sample, this clone turned up a few times. Repertoires were generated with immunoSEQ multiplex PCR, while TCRdb's copy carries only in-frame clones and drops some. The profile shows a few hundred thousand clones, around 90% of them singletons. The trim removed 5 bases at V and 7 bases at J, leaving 15 bases unmatched. CDR3 length equals 16 residues. CDR1 and CDR2 from the germline V gene are LGHNA and YNFKEQ. The V gene is TRBV4-2, the J gene TRBJ1-2; 8 positions match TRBD1. The sequencing input was PBMCs or T cells enriched from blood (not recorded which). This receptor was identified in a woman between 40 and 50 years old who had recovered from COVID-19. The chain's CDR3 is CASSASLAGTGFGYTF. CDR3 in DNA: TGTGCCAGCAGCGCTAGCTTAGCCGGGACAGGATTTGGCTACACCTTC.